This T cell receptor (beta chain) was recovered during a study of shared clonotypes between healthy human individuals. Study-wide points: Estimated richness values were generally larger in naive subsets than in memory subsets.

This clone was observed once. The antigen remains undetermined. This table comes from immunoSEQ multiplex PCR, and its TCRdb copy is limited to in-frame clones, with some not included. The table has 2 million to 3 million clones, more than 85% seen once. The donor cohort consisted entirely of Caucasian adults residing in Nashville, Tennessee. CDR1 and CDR2 from the germline V gene are SGHNT and YYREEE (reference sequence). V was clipped by 2 bases and J by 0 bases; unmatched bases: 2. There are 16 residues in the CDR3. The genes are TRBV5-4 and TRBJ2-5; 12 positions match TRBD2. This receptor was obtained from a man between 18 and 35 years old in good health. Some clones in this sample may be carry-over from other donors' samples. The sample was naive CD4+ T cells from PBMCs. Subset here: CD45RA+ positively selected. CDR3: CASSLLAGGNQETQYF. The CDR3 coding sequence is TGTGCCAGCAGCTTACTAGCGGGAGGTAACCAAGAGACCCAGTACTTC.